This section outlines one T cell receptor (beta chain) sequence together with its context. Its specificity is unknown. TCRdb's copy holds only in-frame clones and misses some; the assay was immunoSEQ multiplex PCR. The sample shows about 53,000 clones, roughly 86% of them seen only once. This entry is derived from a study of T cell responses to AZD1222 COVID-19 vaccine. Overall study results and limits: Along spike, vaccine-associated CD4 TCRs were found throughout, with dominance at 160-218 and 743-854. In all cases, repertoires were sampled only after the peak T cell response.

CDR1 and CDR2 from the germline V gene are LGHDT and YNNKEL (reference sequence). Trimming left V 4 bases short and J 7 bases short, with 5 bases between. The CDR3 has 12 residues. This TCR came from an adult who received the AZD1222 COVID-19 vaccine. The V and J genes are TRBV3-1 (or the pseudogene TRBV3-2) and TRBJ1-6; no definite D call. Sample: peripheral blood, taken 28 days after the second AZD1222 dose. CDR3: CASSLLNSPLHF. CDR3 sequence (DNA): TGTGCCAGCAGCCTATTGAATTCACCCCTCCACTTT.